The 27 T cell receptor beta chains given below trace back to one sample, sequenced in a study of CD4 T cells in relation to SARS-CoV-2 and coronaviruses. These receptors lack a known antigen. Clones were sequenced by immunoSEQ multiplex PCR, and TCRdb holds only the in-frame ones, with some missing. The sample holds about 20,000 clones, roughly 72% seen once. Before the COVID-19 pandemic, during about 2011-2019, CD4+ T cells were taken from unexposed donors. Isolation of CD4+ T cells took place after about eleven days in culture. The specimen sequenced was CD4+ T cells from PBMCs, cultured in vitro. The source is a human donor in good health.

The chain has TRBV28 and TRBJ1-1; D possibly corresponds to TRBD1 (6 bases). With 10 bases removed from V and 1 base from J, the gap between germline ends came to 19 bases. This CDR3 is built from 15 residues. Germline V CDR1 and CDR2: MDHEN, SYDVKM. The CDR3 nucleotides read TGTGCCACGGCTGAAGAGGGGACACCGAACACTGAAGCTTTCTTT. Protein product: CATAEEGTPNTEAFF.

This sequence joins TRBV9 and TRBJ2-3; TRBD1 aligns across 8 bases. This CDR3 has 16 amino acids. Germline V lookup: CDR1 SGDLS, CDR2 YYNGEE. Unmatched junction bases numbered 7, after V lost 0 bases and J lost 4 bases. The CDR3 sequence is CASSVAGQGDSDTQYF. DNA for the CDR3: TGTGCCAGCAGCGTAGCTGGACAGGGCGATTCAGATACGCAGTATTTT.

This clone was seen more than once but under ten times. The chain joins TRBV6-1 to TRBJ2-3; D may correspond to TRBD1 or TRBD2 (5 bases each). Looked up from germline, CDR1 is MNHNS and CDR2 is SASEGT. The CDR3 has 14 residues. V was pared by 0 bases and J by 1 base, with 5 bases between. The CDR3 reads CASSEAGGTDTQYF. The CDR3 DNA reads as TGTGCCAGCAGTGAAGCGGGGGGCACAGATACGCAGTATTTT.

The gene calls are TRBV5-4 and TRBJ1-1, with D perhaps matching TRBD1 (5 bases). The germline gives CDR1 SGHNT, CDR2 YYREEE (reference sequence). The ends were cut back, 3 bases at V and 6 bases at J, with 12 bases in the middle. This CDR3 spans 13 amino acids. CDR3 region: CASSSTVYAEAFF. DNA of the CDR3: TGTGCCAGCAGCTCGACAGTTTACGCTGAAGCTTTCTTT.

The rearrangement links TRBV18 to TRBJ2-7; TRBD1 matches at 9 bases. CDR3 length equals 14 residues. The V segment lost 6 bases and the J segment 2 bases; nucleotides outside the gene matches: 5. The germline V gene has CDR1 KGHSH and CDR2 LQKENI. The chain's CDR3 is CASSIQGATYEQYF. The CDR3 DNA sequence: TGTGCCAGCTCGATACAGGGGGCAACCTACGAGCAGTACTTC.

The V and J genes are TRBV23-1 and TRBJ1-4; the D gene is possibly TRBD1 (6 bases). TRBV23-1 is sorted into the ORF group, with uncertain function. The CDR3 loop spans 14 amino acids. The V end lost 4 bases, the J end lost 3 bases, and 9 bases lay between the germline ends. As DNA, the CDR3 is TGCGCCAGCAGTCTTAGACAGGCTAATGAAAAACTGTTTTTT. It encodes CASSLRQANEKLFF.

In this sample, this clone turned up a few times. The chain links TRBV2 to TRBJ1-5; tentative D call: TRBD1 (6 bases). CDR1 and CDR2 (germline): SNHLY, FYNNEI. The CDR3 contains 19 residues. Between the trimmed V and J ends, which lost 6 bases and 1 base, there was a span of 25 bases. The DNA for the CDR3 is TGTGCCAGCAGGCAGGCAGCTAGGGGGGGACTGCGGAGCAATCAGCCCCAGCATTTT. As protein: CASRQAARGGLRSNQPQHF. The full variable domain, rest sourced from reference TRBV2 and TRBJ1-5, is EPEVTQTPSHQVTQMGQEVILRCVPISNHLYFYWYRQILGQKVEFLVSFYNNEISEKSEIFDDQFSVERPDGSNFTLKIRSTKLEDSAMYFCASRQAARGGLRSNQPQHFGDGTRLSIL.

The chain combines TRBV2 with TRBJ2-2, with D tentatively TRBD2 (6 bases). Between the trimmed V and J ends, which lost 6 bases and 7 bases, there was a span of 18 bases. CDR3 length: 15 amino acids. CDR1 is SNHLY, CDR2 FYNNEI, per germline. DNA of the CDR3: TGTGCCAGCAGACGGAGGACCGGGAGCAACGGGGAGCTGTTTTTT. It translates to CASRRRTGSNGELFF.

The rearrangement links TRBV18 to TRBJ1-2, with D perhaps TRBD1 (6 bases). CDR3 size: 14 residues. Germline lookup yields CDR1 KGHSH and CDR2 LQKENI. Trimming stripped 3 bases from V and 8 bases from J, with 16 bases between. The chain's CDR3 is CASSPETGLRGYTF. The CDR3 coding sequence is TGTGCCAGCTCACCGGAAACAGGGCTTCGGGGCTACACCTTC.

The chain links TRBV7-2 to TRBJ1-2; TRBD1 matches 9 bases. The V gene's germline CDR1 is SGHTA and CDR2 FQGNSA. The trim removed 6 bases at V and 2 bases at J, leaving 7 bases unmatched. The length of the CDR3 is 15 residues. In DNA, the CDR3 is TGTGCCAGCAGAACAGGGGGCCATATGAACTATGGCTACACCTTC. Translation gives CASRTGGHMNYGYTF.

The chain has TRBV6-6 and TRBJ1-6; D possibly corresponds to TRBD1 (5 bases). From germline, CDR1 is MNHNY and CDR2 SVGAGI (reference sequence). V was pared by 5 bases and J by 8 bases, with 22 bases between. The CDR3 loop spans 17 amino acids. For the CDR3, the DNA is TGTGCCAGCAGTCGCCGGGGAACCGGGACGGCCGATTCACCCCTCCACTTT. It specifies CASSRRGTGTADSPLHF.

This clone was picked up a small number of times. J is TRBJ1-6 and V is TRBV5-5, with D unresolved. The CDR3 totals 16 residues. Trimming took 5 bases from V and 6 from J, leaving 18 bases between them. The germline V gene has CDR1 SGHKS and CDR2 YYEKEE (reference sequence). CDR3 residues: CASSRAAGERNSPLHF. For the CDR3, the DNA is TGTGCCAGCAGTCGGGCAGCTGGGGAACGTAATTCACCCCTCCACTTT.

The CDR3 DNA is TGTGCCAGCAGCTTACTGGCGGCAACCTACAATGAGCAGTTCTTC. It translates to CASSLLAATYNEQFF. The chain links TRBV13 to TRBJ2-1; D remains ambiguous. Between the trimmed V and J ends, which lost 2 bases and 2 bases, there was a span of 10 bases. Germline V gene lookup returns CDR1 PRHDT and CDR2 FYEKMQ (reference sequence). CDR3 length: 15 residues.

The chain links TRBV6-5 to TRBJ2-5; D might be TRBD2 (5 bases). The V end lost 7 bases, the J end lost 1 base, and 13 bases lay between the germline ends. Germline lookup yields CDR1 MNHEY and CDR2 SVGAGI. CDR3 length: 14 residues. CDR3 DNA: TGTGCCAGCACTCCCTTGGCGGGCCAAGAGACCCAGTACTTC. It is translated as CASTPLAGQETQYF.

This clone showed up just a few times. The V gene is TRBV19, the J gene TRBJ2-6, with D possibly TRBD1 on 5 matching bases. The germline gives CDR1 LNHDA, CDR2 SQIVND (reference sequence). This CDR3 contains 15 residues. Trimming stripped 7 bases from V and 1 base from J, with 11 bases between. CDR3 nucleotide sequence: TGTGCCAGTAACTCAGGGCGGTCTGGGGCCAACGTCCTGACTTTC. As protein: CASNSGRSGANVLTF.

This rearrangement joins TRBV19 to TRBJ1-1, with a tentative D call TRBD1 (5 bases). V dropped 3 bases and J dropped 8 bases, with 7 bases sitting between them. Germline CDR1 is LNHDA and CDR2 is SQIVND (reference sequence). This CDR3 is 11 amino acids long. This CDR3 reads CASSIWDEAFF. In DNA, the CDR3 is TGTGCCAGTAGTATCTGGGACGAAGCTTTCTTT.

V usage is TRBV7-2 and J usage is TRBJ2-7; 9 bases are a match to TRBD1. Germline loops: CDR1 SGHTA, CDR2 FQGNSA. The V and J ends lost 2 bases and 1 base, in that order; junction bases with no gene match: 6. This CDR3 contains 16 residues. As DNA, the CDR3 is TGTGCCAGCAGCTTACTCACAGGGGGCTGGTCCTACGAGCAGTACTTC. It is translated as CASSLLTGGWSYEQYF.

The chain has TRBV5-1 and TRBJ2-3; D perhaps matches TRBD1 (7 bases). The CDR3 runs to 16 residues. V was trimmed by 0 bases and J by 2 bases, leaving 13 bases between them. Germline assignment: CDR1 SGHRS and CDR2 YFSETQ. The CDR3 sequence: CASSLEGRGDTDTQYF. DNA of the CDR3: TGCGCCAGCAGCTTGGAGGGCAGGGGGGACACAGATACGCAGTATTTT.

The CDR3 region is CASSIVGQGATNEKLFF. In nucleotides, the CDR3 is TGTGCCAGTAGTATTGTGGGACAGGGAGCAACTAATGAAAAACTGTTTTTT. The chain carries TRBV19 and TRBJ1-4, with 9 nucleotides matching TRBD1. Germline V gene sequence: CDR1 LNHDA, CDR2 SQIVND (reference sequence). J lost 0 bases, V lost 3 bases, and 5 bases had no gene match. This CDR3 comprises 17 residues.

This chain connects TRBV20-1 to TRBJ2-1; D gene ambiguous. The V end lost 3 bases, the J end lost 10 bases, and 10 bases lay between the germline ends. There are 11 residues in the CDR3. CDR1 and CDR2 (germline): DFQATT, SNEGSKA (reference sequence). The CDR3 protein is CSASTPAEQFF. CDR3 DNA: TGCAGTGCTAGTACACCCGCGGAGCAGTTCTTC.

The rearrangement links TRBV2 to TRBJ2-1, with D possibly TRBD2 on 7 matching bases. The germline V gene encodes CDR1 SNHLY and CDR2 FYNNEI. CDR3 size: 15 residues. V lost 0 bases and J 8 bases, leaving 14 bases between the germline ends. CDR3 loop: CASSEAGGAWYEQFF. The DNA of the CDR3 is TGTGCCAGCAGTGAAGCGGGGGGGGCCTGGTATGAGCAGTTCTTC.

The chain is built from TRBV5-1 and TRBJ1-1; no reliable D call. The CDR3 covers 15 residues. The germline gives CDR1 SGHRS, CDR2 YFSETQ. V was clipped by 3 bases and J by 10 bases, with 22 bases between them. The CDR3 DNA follows: TGCGCCAGCAGCTCAGAGGACCTAGCCCCTGAGGGAGCTTTCTTT. Its translation is CASSSEDLAPEGAFF.

V usage is TRBV6-2 or TRBV6-3 and J usage is TRBJ2-1, with a weak D call TRBD2 (5 bases). Per the germline V gene, CDR1 is MNHEY and CDR2 is SVGEGT. V was pared by 2 bases and J by 9 bases, with 20 bases between. CDR3 length equals 16 residues. The CDR3 DNA reads TGTGCCAGCAGTTACCGGGTCGGAGCCGCCCGGGGTGAGCAGTTCTTC. Protein sequence: CASSYRVGAARGEQFF.

This clone has only one observation. The J gene is TRBJ2-7, the V gene TRBV2; tentatively, D is TRBD1 (6 bases). The CDR3 totals 14 residues. V was cut by 7 bases and J by 1 base, with 14 bases left in between. The V gene's germline CDR1 is SNHLY and CDR2 FYNNEI. For the CDR3, the DNA is TGTGCCAGCAATGGGCAGGGGATTTCCTACGAGCAGTACTTC. Amino acid sequence: CASNGQGISYEQYF.

The chain joins TRBV10-3 to TRBJ2-1; possibly TRBD1 for D (6 bases). V was trimmed by 9 bases and J by 7 bases, leaving 22 bases between them. CDR1 and CDR2 (germline): ENHRY, SYGVKD. The CDR3 is made up of 15 amino acids. The CDR3 coding sequence is TGTGCCATGGAATCGGGCCAGGGGCTGCGGAATGAGCAGTTCTTC. Its translation is CAMESGQGLRNEQFF.

This clone was observed a few times. The rearrangement joins TRBV5-4 to TRBJ2-7, with 9 positions matching TRBD1. V was clipped by 4 bases and J by 2 bases; unmatched bases: 10. The V gene's germline CDR1 is SGHNT and CDR2 YYREEE (reference sequence). The CDR3 is made up of 16 amino acids. This CDR3 reads CASSPPPTGGAYEQYF. Written as DNA, the CDR3 is TGTGCCAGCAGCCCTCCCCCGACAGGGGGGGCCTACGAGCAGTACTTC.

The V and J genes are TRBV5-1 and TRBJ2-5, with a tentative D call TRBD1 (6 bases). Between the trimmed V and J ends, which lost 8 bases and 2 bases, there was a span of 19 bases. The CDR3 length is 15 residues. Germline loops: CDR1 SGHRS, CDR2 YFSETQ. In nucleotides, the CDR3 is TGCGCCAGTATGTCCGGACAGTCTTATCAAGAGACCCAGTACTTC. As protein: CASMSGQSYQETQYF.